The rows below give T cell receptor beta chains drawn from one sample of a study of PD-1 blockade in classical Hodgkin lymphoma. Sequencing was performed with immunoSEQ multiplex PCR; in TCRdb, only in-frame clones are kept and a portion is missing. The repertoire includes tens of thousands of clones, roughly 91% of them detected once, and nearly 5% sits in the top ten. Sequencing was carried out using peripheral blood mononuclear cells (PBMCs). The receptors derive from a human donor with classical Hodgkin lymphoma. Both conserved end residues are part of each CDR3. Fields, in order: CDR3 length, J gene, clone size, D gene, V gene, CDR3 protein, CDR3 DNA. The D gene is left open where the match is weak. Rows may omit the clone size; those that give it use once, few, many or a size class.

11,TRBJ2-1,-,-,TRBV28,CASTSLAEQFF,TGTGCCAGCACTTCACTTGCTGAGCAGTTCTTC
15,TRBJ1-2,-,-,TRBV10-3,CAISESNPGVDGYTF,TGTGCCATCAGTGAGTCAAATCCAGGGGTTGATGGCTACACCTTC
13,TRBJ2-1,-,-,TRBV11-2,CASSPLGAHEQFF,TGTGCCAGCAGCCCCCTGGGGGCTCATGAGCAGTTCTTC
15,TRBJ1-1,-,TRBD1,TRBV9,CASSVGTVTNTEAFF,TGTGCCAGCAGCGTCGGGACAGTAACGAACACTGAAGCTTTCTTT
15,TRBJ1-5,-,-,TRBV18,CASSSGVSGNQPQHF,TGTGCCAGCTCATCAGGGGTCTCGGGCAATCAGCCCCAGCATTTT
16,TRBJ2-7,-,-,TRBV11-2,CASSPGGAGEGHEQYF,TGTGCCAGCAGCCCGGGGGGCGCGGGAGAGGGCCACGAGCAGTACTTC
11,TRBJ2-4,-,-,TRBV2,CASTDRNIQYF,TGTGCCAGCACGGACAGAAACATTCAGTACTTC
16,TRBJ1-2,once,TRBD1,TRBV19,CASSISSRTGGYGYTF,TGTGCCAGTAGTATTTCGTCGAGGACAGGGGGCTATGGCTACACCTTC
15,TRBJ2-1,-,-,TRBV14,CASNRPGATYNEQFF,TGTGCCAGCAACCGACCGGGGGCGACCTACAATGAGCAGTTCTTC
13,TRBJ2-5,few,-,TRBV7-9,CASRVDSSETQYF,TGTGCCAGCAGGGTAGATTCTTCCGAGACCCAGTACTTC
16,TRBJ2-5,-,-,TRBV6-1,CASSERADTYQETQYF,TGTGCCAGCAGTGAAAGGGCAGATACGTACCAAGAGACCCAGTACTTC
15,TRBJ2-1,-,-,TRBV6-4,CASSDSASSYNEQFF,TGTGCCAGCAGTGACTCAGCGAGCTCCTACAATGAGCAGTTCTTC
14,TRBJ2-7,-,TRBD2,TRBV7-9,CASSFRREAHEQYF,TGTGCCAGCAGCTTTCGGCGGGAGGCCCACGAGCAGTACTTC
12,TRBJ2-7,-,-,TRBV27,CASSLIGDEQYF,TGTGCCAGCAGTTTAATAGGGGACGAGCAGTACTTC
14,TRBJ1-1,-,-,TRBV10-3,CAIGRDMRNTEAFF,TGTGCCATCGGAAGGGACATGAGGAACACTGAAGCTTTCTTT
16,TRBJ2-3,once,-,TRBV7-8,CASSLGFTGTADTQYF,TGTGCCAGCAGCTTGGGTTTTACGGGCACAGCAGATACGCAGTATTTT
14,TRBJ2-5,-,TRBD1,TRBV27,CASSQDRGQETQYF,TGTGCCAGCAGTCAAGACAGGGGACAAGAGACCCAGTACTTC
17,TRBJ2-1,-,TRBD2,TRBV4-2,CASSPLSGKTTYNEQFF,TGTGCCAGCAGCCCCCTTAGCGGGAAAACAACCTACAATGAGCAGTTCTTC
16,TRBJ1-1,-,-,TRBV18,CASSPRGSGAAVYAFF,TGTGCCAGCTCACCACGAGGTTCTGGGGCCGCGGTATATGCTTTCTTT
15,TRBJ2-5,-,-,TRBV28,CASSLEQGGQETQYF,TGTGCCAGCAGTTTGGAACAGGGAGGCCAAGAGACCCAGTACTTC
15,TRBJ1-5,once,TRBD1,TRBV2,CASKIGQGGNQPQHF,TGTGCCAGCAAAATAGGACAGGGAGGCAATCAGCCCCAGCATTTT
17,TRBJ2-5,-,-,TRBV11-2,CASSLGGRAGGQETQYF,TGTGCCAGCAGCTTAGGGGGCCGGGCAGGAGGCCAAGAGACCCAGTACTTC
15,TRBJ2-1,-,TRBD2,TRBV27,CASSLAGTNYNEQFF,TGTGCCAGCAGTTTAGCCGGGACTAATTACAATGAGCAGTTCTTC